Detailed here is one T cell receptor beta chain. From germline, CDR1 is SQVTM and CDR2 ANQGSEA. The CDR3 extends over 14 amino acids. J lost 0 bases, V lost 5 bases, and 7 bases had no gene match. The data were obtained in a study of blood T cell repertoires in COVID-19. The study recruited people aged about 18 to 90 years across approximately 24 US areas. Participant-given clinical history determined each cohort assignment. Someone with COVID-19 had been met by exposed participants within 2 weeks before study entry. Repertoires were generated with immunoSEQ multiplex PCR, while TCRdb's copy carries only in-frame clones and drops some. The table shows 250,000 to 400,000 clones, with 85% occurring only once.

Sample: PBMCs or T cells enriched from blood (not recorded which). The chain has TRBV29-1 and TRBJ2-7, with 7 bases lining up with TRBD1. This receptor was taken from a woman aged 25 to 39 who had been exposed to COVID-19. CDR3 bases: TGCAGCGTTAATACGGGACAGAGCTCCTACGAGCAGTACTTC. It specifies CSVNTGQSSYEQYF.